These T cell receptor beta chains were read from a single sample in a study of cytomegalovirus exposure and HLA in healthy donors. TCRdb keeps only in-frame clones here, not all; method: immunoSEQ multiplex PCR. The sample has under 250,000 clones, around 84% seen once. The sequenced material came from PBMCs. All receptors come from a girl under 10 years old in good health and CMV-seronegative. The CDR3 runs from the conserved cysteine through the conserved F or W. The order of the fields is CDR3 length, J gene, V gene, CDR3 protein.

cdr3_length: 15
j_call: TRBJ1-3
v_call: TRBV6-1
cdr3_aa: CASSERGPPGNTIYF

cdr3_length: 16
j_call: TRBJ1-1
v_call: TRBV29-1
cdr3_aa: CSVVPYYRALNTEAFF

cdr3_length: 11
j_call: TRBJ2-3
v_call: TRBV15
cdr3_aa: CATLTRDTQYF

cdr3_length: 14
j_call: TRBJ2-6
v_call: TRBV4-2
cdr3_aa: CASSQVVGANVLTF

cdr3_length: 18
j_call: TRBJ2-5
v_call: TRBV12-5
cdr3_aa: CASGLASWTSGYQETQYF

cdr3_length: 16
j_call: TRBJ2-7
v_call: TRBV6-9
cdr3_aa: CASSYCPRGGRGEQYF

cdr3_length: 14
j_call: TRBJ1-1
v_call: TRBV5-1
cdr3_aa: CASSADRSDTEAFF

cdr3_length: 18
j_call: TRBJ2-3
v_call: TRBV27
cdr3_aa: CASSFRGARPDVPDTQYF

cdr3_length: 15
j_call: TRBJ2-7
v_call: TRBV2
cdr3_aa: CASTDPQPRSYEQYF

cdr3_length: 13
j_call: TRBJ2-7
v_call: TRBV5-8
cdr3_aa: CASCGGETYEQYF

cdr3_length: 16
j_call: TRBJ2-3
v_call: TRBV5-1
cdr3_aa: CASSLGLAGYLNTQYF

cdr3_length: 12
j_call: TRBJ2-3
v_call: TRBV29-1
cdr3_aa: CSVGFRGDTQYF

cdr3_length: 13
j_call: TRBJ1-2
v_call: TRBV10-3
cdr3_aa: CAISEKTVYGYTF

cdr3_length: 15
j_call: TRBJ2-1
v_call: TRBV9
cdr3_aa: CASSVGGLAFNEQFF

cdr3_length: 14
j_call: TRBJ1-1
v_call: TRBV30
cdr3_aa: CAWTSEEQGPEAFF

cdr3_length: 14
j_call: TRBJ2-7
v_call: TRBV5-1
cdr3_aa: CASSASGLNYEQYF

cdr3_length: 15
j_call: TRBJ2-2
v_call: TRBV5-1
cdr3_aa: CASSRGGTNTGELFF

cdr3_length: 13
j_call: TRBJ1-2
v_call: TRBV27
cdr3_aa: CASSPTGGAGYTF

cdr3_length: 13
j_call: TRBJ1-2
v_call: TRBV27
cdr3_aa: CASSLKLSYGYTF

cdr3_length: 13
j_call: TRBJ2-6
v_call: TRBV6-5
cdr3_aa: CASRTGGANVLTF

cdr3_length: 15
j_call: TRBJ1-5
v_call: TRBV4-1
cdr3_aa: CASSQDQSIDQPQHF

cdr3_length: 14
j_call: TRBJ2-1
v_call: TRBV7-8
cdr3_aa: CASSLEFTYNEQFF

cdr3_length: 14
j_call: TRBJ1-2
v_call: TRBV7-9
cdr3_aa: CASSLGERAYGYTF

cdr3_length: 16
j_call: TRBJ1-5
v_call: TRBV6-6
cdr3_aa: CASSYSSRGTQQPQHF

cdr3_length: 16
j_call: TRBJ1-5
v_call: TRBV27
cdr3_aa: CASSPSAGESNQPQHF

cdr3_length: 14
j_call: TRBJ1-2
v_call: TRBV4-2
cdr3_aa: CASSQVTANYGYTF

cdr3_length: 11
j_call: TRBJ1-1
v_call: TRBV14
cdr3_aa: CASSRGQEAFF

cdr3_length: 11
j_call: TRBJ1-4
v_call: TRBV25-1
cdr3_aa: CASSDFGTASF

cdr3_length: 15
j_call: TRBJ1-2
v_call: TRBV4-1
cdr3_aa: CASSHPGQTNYGYTF

cdr3_length: 13
j_call: TRBJ1-1
v_call: TRBV7-6
cdr3_aa: CASSLGGQSEAFF

cdr3_length: 14
j_call: TRBJ2-7
v_call: TRBV6-9
cdr3_aa: CASSYLAGHYEQYF

cdr3_length: 13
j_call: TRBJ1-1
v_call: TRBV10-2
cdr3_aa: CASSRQGSTEAFF

cdr3_length: 15
j_call: TRBJ2-2
v_call: TRBV5-1
cdr3_aa: CASSLAGANTGELFF

cdr3_length: 13
j_call: TRBJ2-1
v_call: TRBV5-1
cdr3_aa: CASSSASYNEQFF

cdr3_length: 14
j_call: TRBJ2-1
v_call: TRBV30
cdr3_aa: CAWSPPGTRHEQFF

cdr3_length: 16
j_call: TRBJ2-5
v_call: TRBV7-9
cdr3_aa: CASSYMGGVREETQYF

cdr3_length: 17
j_call: TRBJ2-5
v_call: TRBV9
cdr3_aa: CASSVTFGGGFQETQYF

cdr3_length: 18
j_call: TRBJ1-1
v_call: TRBV6-4
cdr3_aa: CASSDPITGKSMNTEAFF

cdr3_length: 15
j_call: TRBJ1-6
v_call: TRBV11-2
cdr3_aa: CASSLDPHRDSPLHF

cdr3_length: 14
j_call: TRBJ2-2
v_call: TRBV30
cdr3_aa: CAWSWGRRAGELFF

cdr3_length: 12
j_call: TRBJ1-2
v_call: TRBV30
cdr3_aa: CAGGRGARGYTF

cdr3_length: 13
j_call: TRBJ1-2
v_call: TRBV12-5
cdr3_aa: CASGLVGGSGYTF

cdr3_length: 14
j_call: TRBJ2-2
v_call: TRBV7-6
cdr3_aa: CASRDREKIGELFF

cdr3_length: 14
j_call: TRBJ1-1
v_call: TRBV5-6
cdr3_aa: CASSSGTVTTEAFF

cdr3_length: 15
j_call: TRBJ2-5
v_call: TRBV10-3
cdr3_aa: CAISEPGTAKETQYF

cdr3_length: 15
j_call: TRBJ2-7
v_call: TRBV7-9
cdr3_aa: CASSSPGTEYYEQYF

cdr3_length: 13
j_call: TRBJ2-7
v_call: TRBV7-9
cdr3_aa: CASSLANSYEQYF

cdr3_length: 14
j_call: TRBJ1-5
v_call: TRBV7-8
cdr3_aa: CASSPIGSNQPQHF

cdr3_length: 15
j_call: TRBJ2-1
v_call: TRBV6-5
cdr3_aa: CASSYRTGSYNEQFF

cdr3_length: 13
j_call: TRBJ2-5
v_call: TRBV7-2
cdr3_aa: CASSLEGRETQYF

cdr3_length: 15
j_call: TRBJ2-5
v_call: TRBV4-1
cdr3_aa: CASSQEAGREKTQYF